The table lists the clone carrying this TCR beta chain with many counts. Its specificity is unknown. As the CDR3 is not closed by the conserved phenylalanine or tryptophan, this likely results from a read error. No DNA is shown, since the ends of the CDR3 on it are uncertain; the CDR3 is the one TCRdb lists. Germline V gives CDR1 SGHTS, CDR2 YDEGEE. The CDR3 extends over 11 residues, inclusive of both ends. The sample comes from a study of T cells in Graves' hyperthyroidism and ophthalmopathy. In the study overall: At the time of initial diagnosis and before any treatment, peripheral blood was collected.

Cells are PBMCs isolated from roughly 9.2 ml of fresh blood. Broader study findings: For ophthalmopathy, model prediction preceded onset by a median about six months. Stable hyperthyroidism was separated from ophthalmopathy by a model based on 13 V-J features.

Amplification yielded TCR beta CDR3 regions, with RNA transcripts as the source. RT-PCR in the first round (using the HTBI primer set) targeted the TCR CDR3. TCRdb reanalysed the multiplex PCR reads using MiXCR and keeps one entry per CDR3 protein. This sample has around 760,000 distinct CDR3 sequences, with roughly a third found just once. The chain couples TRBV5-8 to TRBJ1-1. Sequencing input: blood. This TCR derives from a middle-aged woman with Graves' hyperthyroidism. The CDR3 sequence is CASSTYRTRGI.